Listed below are T cell receptor beta chains from one sample, sequenced in a study of blood T cell repertoires in COVID-19. Some clones are missing from TCRdb's copy, which holds only in-frame ones; the method was immunoSEQ multiplex PCR. This sample has some 250,000 clones, with approximately 86% found just once. Sequencing input: peripheral blood. Receptors originate from a woman under 40 with acute or convalescent COVID-19. CDR3s include the opening cysteine and the closing phenylalanine or tryptophan. A D gene is named only where the DNA matches it firmly. Clone size is stated in some rows and not others, as once, few, many or a class when expanded.

abundance	d_gene	v_gene	j_gene	CDR3aa	CDR3nt
-	-	TRBV5-1	TRBJ1-4	CASSFGGNNEKLFF	TGCGCCAGCAGCTTCGGAGGAAACAATGAAAAACTGTTTTTT
-	-	TRBV30	TRBJ2-5	CAWSRLLAETQYF	TGTGCCTGGAGTCGGCTGCTAGCGGAGACCCAGTACTTC
-	-	TRBV19	TRBJ2-1	CASSWTSEQFF	TGTGCCAGTAGTTGGACTTCTGAGCAGTTCTTC
-	TRBD1	TRBV28	TRBJ2-7	CASRTGQSYEQYF	TGTGCCAGCAGGACGGGACAGTCCTACGAGCAGTACTTC
-	-	TRBV28	TRBJ2-5	CASSLLVAATQETQYF	TGTGCCAGCAGTTTATTAGTGGCGGCGACGCAAGAGACCCAGTACTTC
few	-	TRBV3-1/TRBV3-2	TRBJ1-6	CASSGYGGNSPLHF	TGTGCCAGCAGCGGGTACGGCGGTAATTCACCCCTCCACTTT
-	TRBD1	TRBV9	TRBJ2-5	CASSVGTVQETQYF	TGTGCCAGCAGCGTGGGGACAGTACAAGAGACCCAGTACTTC
-	TRBD1	TRBV10-3	TRBJ2-6	CAISGRDRDSGANVLTF	TGTGCCATCAGTGGAAGGGACAGAGACTCTGGGGCCAACGTCCTGACTTTC
-	TRBD1	TRBV5-6	TRBJ1-2	CASSPGQGFNGYTF	TGTGCCAGCAGTCCGGGACAGGGATTCAATGGCTACACCTTC
-	TRBD1	TRBV5-1	TRBJ2-7	CASSLVARGSEQYF	TGCGCCAGCAGCTTGGTAGCCAGGGGGAGCGAGCAGTACTTC
-	-	TRBV18	TRBJ2-7	CASSPFNLASSPTYEQYF	TGTGCCAGCTCACCATTCAATCTAGCGTCAAGTCCTACCTACGAGCAGTACTTC